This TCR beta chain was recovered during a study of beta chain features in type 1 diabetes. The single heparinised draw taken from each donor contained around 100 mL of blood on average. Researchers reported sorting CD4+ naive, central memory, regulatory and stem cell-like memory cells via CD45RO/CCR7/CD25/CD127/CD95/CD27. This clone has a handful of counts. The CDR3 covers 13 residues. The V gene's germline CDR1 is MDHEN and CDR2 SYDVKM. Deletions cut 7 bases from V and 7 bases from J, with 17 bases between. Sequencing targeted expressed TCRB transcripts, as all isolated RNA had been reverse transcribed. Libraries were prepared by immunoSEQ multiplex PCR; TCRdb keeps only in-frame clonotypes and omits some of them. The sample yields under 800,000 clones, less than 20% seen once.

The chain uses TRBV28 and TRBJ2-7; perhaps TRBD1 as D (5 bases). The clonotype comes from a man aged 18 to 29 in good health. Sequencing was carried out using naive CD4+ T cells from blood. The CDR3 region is CASITRVSGEQYF. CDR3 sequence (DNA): TGTGCCAGCATCACCAGGGTCTCCGGAGAGCAGTACTTC.